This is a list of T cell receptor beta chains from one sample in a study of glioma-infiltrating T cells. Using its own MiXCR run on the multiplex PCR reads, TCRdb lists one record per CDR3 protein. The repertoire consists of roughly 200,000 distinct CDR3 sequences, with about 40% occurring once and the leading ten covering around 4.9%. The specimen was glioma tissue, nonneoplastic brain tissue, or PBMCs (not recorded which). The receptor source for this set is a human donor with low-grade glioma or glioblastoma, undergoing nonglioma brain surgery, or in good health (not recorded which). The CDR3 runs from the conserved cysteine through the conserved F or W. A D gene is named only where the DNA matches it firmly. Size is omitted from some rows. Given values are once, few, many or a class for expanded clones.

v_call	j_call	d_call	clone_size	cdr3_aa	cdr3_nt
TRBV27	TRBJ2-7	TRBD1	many	CASSSGTGASYEQYF	TGTGCCAGCAGTTCCGGGACAGGGGCCTCCTACGAGCAGTACTTC
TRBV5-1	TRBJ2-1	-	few	CASSSGPGESYNEQFF	TGCGCCAGCTCCTCTGGGCCGGGGGAGTCGTACAATGAGCAGTTCTTC
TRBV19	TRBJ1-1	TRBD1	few	CASSIRGRGAFF	TGTGCCAGTAGTATAAGGGGGCGCGGAGCTTTCTTT
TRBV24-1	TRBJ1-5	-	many	CATSDSGRVHGPQHF	TGTGCCACCAGTGATTCCGGACGGGTTCACGGTCCCCAGCATTTT
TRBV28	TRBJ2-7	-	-	CASSQAGSLGEQYF	TGTGCCAGCAGTCAAGCGGGCTCTCTCGGAGAGCAGTACTTC
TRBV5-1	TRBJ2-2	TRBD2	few	CASSLGLAGNTGELFF	TGCGCCAGCAGCTTGGGACTAGCGGGGAACACCGGGGAGCTGTTTTTT
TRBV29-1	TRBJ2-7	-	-	CSARAGIEQYF	TGCAGCGCCCGAGCCGGGATCGAGCAGTACTTC
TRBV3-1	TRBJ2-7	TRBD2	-	CASSLTSGPYEQYF	TGTGCCAGCAGTTTGACTAGCGGGCCCTACGAGCAGTACTTC
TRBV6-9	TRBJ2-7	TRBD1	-	CASIYSTGIYEQYF	TGTGCCAGCATCTATTCGACAGGGATCTACGAGCAGTACTTC
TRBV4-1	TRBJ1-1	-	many	CASSQVEVFPATEAFF	TGCGCCAGCAGCCAAGTTGAAGTGTTTCCGGCCACCGAAGCTTTCTTT
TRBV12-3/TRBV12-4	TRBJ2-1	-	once	CASSTTDPSPGNEQFF	TGTGCCAGCAGTACGACGGACCCTTCTCCGGGCAATGAGCAGTTCTTC
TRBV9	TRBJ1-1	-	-	CASSQYMNTEAFF	TGTGCCAGCAGCCAGTATATGAACACTGAAGCTTTCTTT
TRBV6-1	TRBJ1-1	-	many	CASRADNMNTEAFF	TGTGCCAGCAGGGCTGACAACATGAACACTGAAGCTTTCTTT
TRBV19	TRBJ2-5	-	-	CASSIETDQETQYF	TGTGCCAGTAGTATAGAGACAGACCAAGAGACCCAGTACTTC
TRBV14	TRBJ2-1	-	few	CASSLRGPYNEQFF	TGTGCCAGCAGCCTCCGCGGACCATACAATGAGCAGTTCTTC
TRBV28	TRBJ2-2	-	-	CARTNTGELFF	TGTGCCAGAACTAACACCGGGGAGCTGTTTTTT
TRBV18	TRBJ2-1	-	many	CASSPQGLGLRGDEQFF	TGTGCCAGCTCACCACAGGGTCTAGGGTTGCGGGGAGATGAGCAGTTCTTC
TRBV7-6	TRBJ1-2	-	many	CASSLDSLNYGYTF	TGTGCCAGCAGCTTAGATTCACTGAACTATGGCTACACCTTC
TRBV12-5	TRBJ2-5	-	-	CASGLNGRNGETQYF	TGTGCTAGTGGTTTAAACGGGCGGAACGGAGAGACCCAGTACTTC
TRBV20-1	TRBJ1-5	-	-	CSARQGNSNKPQHF	TGCAGTGCCCGACAAGGGAATAGCAATAAGCCCCAGCATTTT
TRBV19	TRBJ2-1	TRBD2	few	CASSIGGGLGGAPNEQFF	TGTGCCAGTAGTATAGGGGGGGGACTAGGTGGGGCTCCAAATGAGCAGTTCTTC
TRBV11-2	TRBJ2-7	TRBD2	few	CASRETSALPPYEQYF	TGTGCCAGCAGGGAGACTAGCGCCCTCCCCCCCTACGAGCAGTACTTC
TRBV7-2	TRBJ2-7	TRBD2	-	CASSSQGGLYNEQYF	TGTGCCAGCAGCTCCCAGGGAGGGCTCTACAATGAGCAGTACTTC
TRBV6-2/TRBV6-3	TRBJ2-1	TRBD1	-	CANSTQASGTGPFF	TGTGCCAACAGTACCCAAGCAAGCGGGACAGGGCCGTTCTTC
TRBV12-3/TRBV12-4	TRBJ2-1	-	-	CASTSGGANEQFF	TGTGCCAGCACCTCTGGCGGGGCGAATGAGCAGTTCTTC
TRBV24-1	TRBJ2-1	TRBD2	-	CATSLTGGQYNEQFF	TGTGCCACCAGTTTAACGGGAGGGCAATACAATGAGCAGTTCTTC
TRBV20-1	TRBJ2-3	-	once	CSALEQDRQYF	TGCAGTGCCCTAGAACAAGATAGGCAGTATTTT
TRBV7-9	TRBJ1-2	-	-	CASSKSGSQGSHYGYTF	TGTGCCAGCAGCAAAAGCGGGAGTCAGGGGAGCCACTATGGCTACACCTTC
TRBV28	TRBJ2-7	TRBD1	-	CASGLGTGAYEQYF	TGTGCCAGCGGCCTCGGGACAGGGGCCTACGAGCAGTACTTC
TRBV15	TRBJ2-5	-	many	CATAFRGRETQYF	TGTGCCACCGCTTTTAGGGGCCGGGAGACCCAGTACTTC
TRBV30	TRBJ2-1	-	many	CAWSGYNEQFF	TGTGCCTGGTCGGGCTACAATGAGCAGTTCTTC
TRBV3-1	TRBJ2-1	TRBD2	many	CASSQVSGRNEQFF	TGTGCCAGCAGCCAAGTCAGCGGGAGAAATGAGCAGTTCTTC